Listed below are T cell receptor beta chains from one sample, sequenced in a study of blood T cell repertoires in COVID-19. Some clones are missing from TCRdb's copy, which holds only in-frame ones; the method was immunoSEQ multiplex PCR. The sample holds 65,000 to 85,000 clones; about nine tenths are singletons and the top ten take about a tenth. Sequenced input: peripheral blood. Receptors were obtained from a woman aged 18-29 years with acute or convalescent COVID-19. The CDR3 runs from the conserved cysteine through the conserved F or W. Each record gives: V gene, J gene, D gene, CDR3 protein. D genes are given only for firm matches.

V gene: TRBV10-3
J gene: TRBJ2-7
D gene: TRBD1
CDR3 protein: CAISPRTGNSYEQYF

V gene: TRBV18
J gene: TRBJ1-2
D gene: TRBD1
CDR3 protein: CASSPGQGAAYGYTF

V gene: TRBV4-3
J gene: TRBJ2-1
D gene: TRBD2
CDR3 protein: CASSQVAGGPYNEQFF

V gene: TRBV2
J gene: TRBJ1-2
D gene: .
CDR3 protein: CASSRDGNYGYTF

V gene: TRBV4-1
J gene: TRBJ1-2
D gene: TRBD1
CDR3 protein: CASRPSTGDPAYGYTF

V gene: TRBV10-3
J gene: TRBJ2-7
D gene: .
CDR3 protein: CAISEVALSYEQYF

V gene: TRBV2
J gene: TRBJ2-6
D gene: .
CDR3 protein: CASSGGSGDKPRGANVLTF

V gene: TRBV18
J gene: TRBJ1-1
D gene: TRBD1
CDR3 protein: CASSETGTGASMNTEAFF

V gene: TRBV7-9
J gene: TRBJ2-7
D gene: .
CDR3 protein: CASSHDTGLSSYEQYF

V gene: TRBV9
J gene: TRBJ2-3
D gene: TRBD2
CDR3 protein: CASSQTSGGSTDTQYF

V gene: TRBV4-3
J gene: TRBJ2-4
D gene: .
CDR3 protein: CASSQDYPSGARGNIQYF

V gene: TRBV30
J gene: TRBJ2-3
D gene: .
CDR3 protein: CAWAPGRSTDTQYF

V gene: TRBV4-1
J gene: TRBJ1-4
D gene: .
CDR3 protein: CASSHLPSVGIKSEKLFF

V gene: TRBV2
J gene: TRBJ2-7
D gene: .
CDR3 protein: CASNMLTGWGEYF

V gene: TRBV5-1
J gene: TRBJ1-4
D gene: TRBD1
CDR3 protein: CASSLEYTPGQGNQKLFF

V gene: TRBV10-2
J gene: TRBJ1-2
D gene: TRBD1
CDR3 protein: CASSETGGVNYGYTF

V gene: TRBV9
J gene: TRBJ2-3
D gene: .
CDR3 protein: CASSVVSSSTDTQYF

V gene: TRBV30
J gene: TRBJ1-6
D gene: .
CDR3 protein: CAWSVARGDNSPLHF

V gene: TRBV6-5
J gene: TRBJ1-5
D gene: .
CDR3 protein: CASRKYGTMNQPQHF

V gene: TRBV2
J gene: TRBJ1-6
D gene: TRBD1
CDR3 protein: CASRDRVLGNSPLHF

V gene: TRBV12-3/TRBV12-4
J gene: TRBJ1-5
D gene: .
CDR3 protein: CASSLELRPQHF

V gene: TRBV27
J gene: TRBJ2-1
D gene: TRBD2
CDR3 protein: CASSSRLAGAVYNEQFF

V gene: TRBV9
J gene: TRBJ2-1
D gene: .
CDR3 protein: CASRQGNEQFF

V gene: TRBV7-9
J gene: TRBJ2-7
D gene: TRBD1
CDR3 protein: CASSYGDSQYEQYF

V gene: TRBV28
J gene: TRBJ1-6
D gene: .
CDR3 protein: CASSSPRRAYNSPLHF

V gene: TRBV7-6
J gene: TRBJ2-2
D gene: .
CDR3 protein: CASSYSGTPSNTGELFF

V gene: TRBV2
J gene: TRBJ1-3
D gene: .
CDR3 protein: CARGGGKLQSPSGNTIYF